This T cell receptor (beta chain) was sequenced during a study of cytomegalovirus exposure and HLA in healthy donors. PCR amplification relied on 60 Vbeta primers (plus 13 Jbeta primers). Generated by immunoSEQ multiplex PCR, the TCRdb table keeps only in-frame clones and is missing some. The table shows more than 100,000 clones, with 60% to 85% occurring only once. CDR1 LNHDA and CDR2 SQIVND come from the germline V gene (reference sequence). The CDR3 totals 16 residues. Trimming left V 1 base short and J 2 bases short, with 12 bases between. A few counts support this clone. The sequence derives from a woman in her forties in good health and CMV-seropositive. J is TRBJ1-5 and V is TRBV19; D is perhaps TRBD1 (6 bases). The sequencing sample was made of PBMCs. In DNA form, the CDR3 reads TGTGCCAGTAGTATAGTCGGGGGGCAGGGCAATCAGCCCCAGCATTTT. Translation: CASSIVGGQGNQPQHF.